The clone carrying this T cell receptor (beta chain) has more than one count but fewer than ten. Antigen unknown. The CDR3 extends over 12 amino acids. Per germline, CDR1 SGHDN and CDR2 FVKESK. Trimming stripped 5 bases from V and 3 bases from J, with 8 bases between. This record comes from a study of early T cells in non-severe SARS-CoV-2 infection. General study results and limits: VDJdb matching favored anti-spike CD8 responses, missing private and CD4 specificities.

Individual cDNA molecules each received unique molecular identifiers attached to them. MiXCR, applied by TCRdb to the 5' RACE reads, yields one record per CDR3 protein. The top ten hold approximately 4.1% of the sample, which has about 52,000 distinct CDR3 sequences, approximately 6% seen once. Specimen: whole blood. The receptor was derived from an adult who was a healthcare worker with PCR-confirmed SARS-CoV-2 infection or an uninfected control (not recorded which). This chain uses TRBV14 with TRBJ2-7; D unresolved. The CDR3: CASSEPFYEQYF. The DNA of the CDR3 is TGTGCCAGCAGCGAACCTTTCTACGAGCAGTACTTC.